These 7 T cell receptor beta chains were sequenced from one sample in a study of CD8 T cells in ankylosing spondylitis. TCRdb processed the 5' RACE reads anew with MiXCR; each CDR3 protein has one entry. The sample includes fewer than 400,000 distinct CDR3 sequences, roughly 14% of them seen just once. The sample consisted of blood, either unsorted or a sorted T cell fraction (not recorded which). These TCRs come from a male donor with ankylosing spondylitis or in good health (not recorded which).

This chain connects TRBV3-1 to TRBJ2-3; D might be TRBD2 (5 bases). CDR3 length: 14 residues. CDR1 is LGHDT, CDR2 YNNKEL, per germline (reference sequence). Trimming pared 0 bases from V and 10 bases from J, leaving 14 bases between. The CDR3 region has the DNA TGTGCCAGCAGCCAAGAAGCGGCTACCGGGGCGCAGTATTTT. This sequence encodes CASSQEAATGAQYF.

This clonotype was recorded a few times. The chain has TRBV25-1 and TRBJ2-7, with 9 positions matching TRBD1. Germline CDR1 reads MGHDK; CDR2 reads SYGVNS. With V trimmed by 8 bases and J by 2 bases, 4 bases remained unmatched. The CDR3 contains 13 residues. CDR3 in amino acids: CASLGQGPYEQYF. CDR3 sequence (DNA): TGTGCCAGCCTCGGACAGGGGCCCTACGAGCAGTACTTC.

This chain joins TRBV9 and TRBJ2-1, with 8 bases fitting TRBD2. Losses at the gene ends were 2 bases for V and 1 base for J; bases not matched to a gene: 2. This CDR3 comprises 15 residues. Germline V gives CDR1 SGDLS, CDR2 YYNGEE. The DNA of the CDR3 is TGTGCCAGCAGCGTTCTAGCGGGTTCCTACAATGAGCAGTTCTTC. Its translation is CASSVLAGSYNEQFF. The full variable domain, its missing parts supplied by reference TRBV9 and TRBJ2-1, is DSGVTQTPKHLITATGQRVTLRCSPRSGDLSVYWYQQSLDQGLQFLIQYYNGEERAKGNILERFSAQQFPDLHSELNLSSLELGDSALYFCASSVLAGSYNEQFFGPGTRLTVL.

At least ten counts were recorded for this clonotype. The chain links TRBV12-3 or TRBV12-4 to TRBJ2-5; D assignment may be TRBD1 or TRBD2 (5 bases each). The CDR3 spans 13 residues. V was pared by 6 bases and J by 0 bases, with 8 bases between. CDR3 protein: CASRGPHQETQYF. The CDR3 DNA reads as TGTGCCAGCAGGGGACCGCACCAAGAGACCCAGTACTTC.

This clonotype was seen more than once but under ten times. The V call is TRBV18, the J call TRBJ1-2; D unresolved. The CDR3 covers 15 residues. The ends were cut back, 0 bases at V and 3 bases at J, with 11 bases in the middle. The germline V gene has CDR1 KGHSH and CDR2 LQKENI. The CDR3 DNA sequence: TGTGCCAGCTCACCACCTGGGCCTAGGGACTATGGCTACACCTTC. It translates to CASSPPGPRDYGYTF.

With regard to this clonotype: Being one base from a much bigger clone, this may be a read error. V usage is TRBV20-1 and J usage is TRBJ2-2, with 13 bases fitting TRBD2. This CDR3 is 16 amino acids long. CDR1 is DFQATT and CDR2 is SNEGSKA in the germline V gene (reference sequence). The CDR3 nucleotides read TGCTGTGCCGAAAAACTAGCGGGGGGGCGGACCGGGGAGCTGTTTTTT. It encodes CCAEKLAGGRTGELFF.

Only a few counts were recorded for this clonotype. The chain uses TRBV6-1 and TRBJ1-5; TRBD1 is a possible D gene (5 bases). The CDR3 is made up of 14 amino acids. The germline V gene encodes CDR1 MNHNS and CDR2 SASEGT. The V end was cut by 4 bases, the J end by 0 bases, with 7 bases between. This chain's CDR3 is CASSGQYSNQPQHF. The CDR3 region has the DNA TGTGCCAGCAGTGGACAGTATAGCAATCAGCCCCAGCATTTT.